The rows below give T cell receptor beta chains drawn from one sample of a study of blood T cell repertoires in COVID-19. Assay used: immunoSEQ multiplex PCR; TCRdb lists only in-frame clones, some missing. The table lists 350,000 to 400,000 clones, roughly 90% of them singletons, with about 1.7% in the top ten. The specimen was PBMCs or T cells enriched from blood (not recorded which). The receptors come from a woman in her thirties who had recovered from COVID-19. Each CDR3 is given with its conserved first and last residue. A D gene is named only where the DNA matches it firmly. Size tells how often a clone was seen (once, few, many) or the class of an expanded clone, and some rows leave it out.

size | D | J | V | DNA | CDR3
NA | NA | TRBJ1-1 | TRBV14 | TGTGCCAGCAGCCTCGTCGGACAGAGGAACACTGAAGCTTTCTTT | CASSLVGQRNTEAFF
NA | TRBD2 | TRBJ2-7 | TRBV28 | TGTGCCAGCAGTTCCGCGGGAGGAACCTACGAGCAGTACTTC | CASSSAGGTYEQYF
NA | NA | TRBJ2-2 | TRBV4-3 | TGCGCCAGCAGCCAAGGGCTCCGGGGGACCGGGGAGCTGTTTTTT | CASSQGLRGTGELFF
NA | TRBD2 | TRBJ2-3 | TRBV7-9 | TGTGCCAGCAGCCTAAAAGGGGGCTGGACTAGCGGGAGTGCAGATACGCAGTATTTT | CASSLKGGWTSGSADTQYF
NA | NA | TRBJ2-5 | TRBV28 | TGTGCCAGCAGCTCACAGGGATCCCAAGAGACCCAGTACTTC | CASSSQGSQETQYF
NA | TRBD2 | TRBJ2-1 | TRBV7-8 | TGTGCCAGCAGCTTCAGACGACTAGCGGGGGGTCACCCCTACAATGAGCAGTTCTTC | CASSFRRLAGGHPYNEQFF
NA | TRBD1 | TRBJ1-2 | TRBV5-6 | TGTGCCAGCAGGTGGGCTGCAGGGGGCTTCTATGGCTACACCTTC | CASRWAAGGFYGYTF
NA | NA | TRBJ2-3 | TRBV2 | TGTGCCAGCAGTTTTACAGGGGATACGCAGTATTTT | CASSFTGDTQYF
NA | NA | TRBJ1-1 | TRBV7-9 | TGTGCCAGCAGCTTACCCCCCGGAGGGATGAACACTGAAGCTTTCTTT | CASSLPPGGMNTEAFF
NA | TRBD2 | TRBJ2-1 | TRBV10-2 | TGCGCCAGCAGTAGACGCGGGAGAATATCGGACAATGAGCAGTTCTTC | CASSRRGRISDNEQFF
NA | NA | TRBJ2-5 | TRBV10-3 | TGTGCCATCAGTGAGTCGAAAGGGGCTAACCTCCAAGAGACCCAGTACTTC | CAISESKGANLQETQYF
NA | NA | TRBJ1-1 | TRBV7-2 | TGTGCCAGCAGCTTAGCCCCACAGCTGAACACTGAAGCTTTCTTT | CASSLAPQLNTEAFF
NA | NA | TRBJ1-6 | TRBV30 | TGTGCCTGGAGTGGGGCGGGATCGAATTCACCCCTCCACTTT | CAWSGAGSNSPLHF
once | NA | TRBJ1-1 | TRBV28 | TGTGCCAGCGCTAAGAACACTGAAGCTTTCTTT | CASAKNTEAFF
NA | TRBD1 | TRBJ1-1 | TRBV19 | TGTGCCAGTAGTGACAGGGGGCGAGCTTTCTTT | CASSDRGRAFF
NA | NA | TRBJ1-3 | TRBV19 | TGTGCCAGTAGTTTTCTGACGCGGTCTTCTGGAAACACCATATATTTT | CASSFLTRSSGNTIYF
NA | TRBD1 | TRBJ2-7 | TRBV6-5 | TGTGCCAGCAATACAGGGGGCGACCCCCCCTACGAGCAGTACTTC | CASNTGGDPPYEQYF
NA | TRBD1 | TRBJ2-7 | TRBV7-6 | TGTGCCAGCAGCTTAGGGACAGGGCCTTCCTACGAGCAGTACTTC | CASSLGTGPSYEQYF
NA | NA | TRBJ1-1 | TRBV27 | TGTGCCAGCAGTCCACTCCCGAGAGGGCTAAACACTGAAGCTTTCTTT | CASSPLPRGLNTEAFF
NA | NA | TRBJ2-7 | TRBV6-2/TRBV6-3 | TGTGCCAGCAGCCCGACCCCCCTCTCGGGGGCCTACGAGCAGTACTTC | CASSPTPLSGAYEQYF
NA | TRBD1 | TRBJ2-7 | TRBV4-3 | TGCGCCAGCAGCCAGAGGACAGGGCGCTACGAGCAGTACTTC | CASSQRTGRYEQYF
once | NA | TRBJ2-3 | TRBV7-2 | TGTGCCAGCAGACAGCGGACCGGGGGATCCACAGATACGCAGTATTTT | CASRQRTGGSTDTQYF
NA | NA | TRBJ1-6 | TRBV30 | TGTGCCTGGAGCGAAGCGGTGGGTTCACCCCTCCACTTT | CAWSEAVGSPLHF
NA | NA | TRBJ1-2 | TRBV18 | TGTGCCAGCTCCCGAGATAGAGAAGGCTACACCTTC | CASSRDREGYTF
NA | NA | TRBJ2-4 | TRBV4-1 | TGCGCCAGCACTAACGGGGGTCAGGTCCGTCTAGCCAAAAACATTCAGTACTTC | CASTNGGQVRLAKNIQYF
few | NA | TRBJ1-1 | TRBV30 | TGTGCCTGGAGTCCATCACAGGGACAAGCTTTCTTT | CAWSPSQGQAFF
NA | NA | TRBJ2-6 | TRBV27 | TGTGCCAGCAGTTTTATAGCGGGACAGGGTCTCGGTGGGGCCAACGTCCTGACTTTC | CASSFIAGQGLGGANVLTF
NA | TRBD1 | TRBJ1-1 | TRBV5-6 | TGTGCCAGCAGCGTCACCGGGACAGGCACTGAAGCTTTCTTT | CASSVTGTGTEAFF
NA | NA | TRBJ1-2 | TRBV2 | TGTGCCAGCAATGGCGGATATGGCTACACCTTC | CASNGGYGYTF
once | NA | TRBJ1-2 | TRBV2 | TGTGCCAGCAGTGAACGGGGGTTCAACTATGGCTACACCTTC | CASSERGFNYGYTF
NA | NA | TRBJ1-1 | TRBV10-3 | TGTGCCATCAGCGAGGGAAGGGAGGTCCCCAACACTGAAGCTTTCTTT | CAISEGREVPNTEAFF
NA | NA | TRBJ2-1 | TRBV29-1 | TGCAGCGTCCAACTAGGCAATGAGCAGTTCTTC | CSVQLGNEQFF
NA | TRBD2 | TRBJ2-7 | TRBV30 | TGTGCCTGGAGTGTATTAGCGGGAGGCCTGTACGAGCAGTACTTC | CAWSVLAGGLYEQYF
NA | NA | TRBJ1-1 | TRBV19 | TGTGCCAGTAGTATGGCAGGGTTGAACACTGAAGCTTTCTTT | CASSMAGLNTEAFF
NA | TRBD1 | TRBJ1-2 | TRBV5-1 | TGCGCCAGCAGCTTAGGGGGCGGCGGCTACACCTTC | CASSLGGGGYTF
NA | NA | TRBJ1-3 | TRBV7-2 | TGTGCCAGCAGCAACAGGATCGGATCTGGAAACACCATATATTTT | CASSNRIGSGNTIYF
once | NA | TRBJ2-7 | TRBV6-5 | TGTGCCAGCAGTTACGGGGCGGGGGAGCAGTACTTC | CASSYGAGEQYF
NA | NA | TRBJ2-3 | TRBV6-5 | TGTGCCAGCTCGACGGGTAGCTTCCCAGATACGCAGTATTTT | CASSTGSFPDTQYF
NA | NA | TRBJ2-7 | TRBV19 | TGTGCCAGTAGTATAGTTAAGGGGATCTCCTACGAGCAGTACTTC | CASSIVKGISYEQYF
once | TRBD1 | TRBJ1-2 | TRBV5-8 | TGTGCCAGCAGCTGGGAAACAGGGGGCGTTCGCTATGGCTACACCTTC | CASSWETGGVRYGYTF
NA | NA | TRBJ2-3 | TRBV9 | TGTGCCAGCAGCACCCGCCAAGGGGCCCGAGATACGCAGTATTTT | CASSTRQGARDTQYF
NA | NA | TRBJ2-7 | TRBV7-9 | TGTGCCAGCAGCTTAGCCCACTCCTACGAGCAGTACTTC | CASSLAHSYEQYF
NA | TRBD1 | TRBJ1-5 | TRBV27 | TGTGCCAGCAGACTGACAGGGTTGGGTTATCAGCCCCAGCATTTT | CASRLTGLGYQPQHF
NA | TRBD1 | TRBJ1-1 | TRBV29-1 | TGCAGCGTTGAGACAGGGAGGAAAACTGAAGCTTTCTTT | CSVETGRKTEAFF
NA | TRBD2 | TRBJ2-3 | TRBV11-2 | TGTGCCAGCAGCCCTAGCGGGGGGTTCACAGATACGCAGTATTTT | CASSPSGGFTDTQYF
NA | NA | TRBJ1-1 | TRBV12-3/TRBV12-4 | TGTGCCAGCACCTTGACTCCGAACACTGAAGCTTTCTTT | CASTLTPNTEAFF
NA | NA | TRBJ1-4 | TRBV6-5 | TGTGCCAGCAGGGACAGAGACGTGGAAAAACTGTTTTTT | CASRDRDVEKLFF
NA | NA | TRBJ2-2 | TRBV5-4 | TGTGCCAGCAGCCTGGGCCTAGGCCCGAACACCGGGGAGCTGTTTTTT | CASSLGLGPNTGELFF
NA | TRBD2 | TRBJ2-1 | TRBV7-6 | TGTGCCAGCAGCCGCCCTACTAGCGGGAGTGAGCAGTTCTTC | CASSRPTSGSEQFF
NA | NA | TRBJ2-2 | TRBV2 | TGTGCCAGCGGTCGCCTAGTAGGCACCGGGGAGCTGTTTTTT | CASGRLVGTGELFF
NA | TRBD2 | TRBJ2-3 | TRBV7-2 | TGTGCCAGCAGCTCCGTAGCGGGGGGCGGGGGAGATACGCAGTATTTT | CASSSVAGGGGDTQYF
NA | NA | TRBJ1-4 | TRBV6-2/TRBV6-3 | TGTGCCAGCAGTTACTCCTCAGGGCTCGGAAAACTGTTTTTT | CASSYSSGLGKLFF
once | NA | TRBJ1-5 | TRBV30 | TGTGCCTGGAGTGTACCCGGGGGTAGCAATCAGCCCCAGCATTTT | CAWSVPGGSNQPQHF
few | TRBD2 | TRBJ2-7 | TRBV6-5 | TGTGCCAGCAGTTACCGGGTTAGCGGGGGATTCCACGAGCAGTACTTC | CASSYRVSGGFHEQYF
NA | NA | TRBJ1-1 | TRBV29-1 | TGCAGCGTTACGGGAACAGGGTGGGAGGGTGAGTTCTTT | CSVTGTGWEGEFF
NA | TRBD1 | TRBJ1-1 | TRBV10-3 | TGTGCCATCAGTGAGTCGGACAGGCGTTCGAAAGCTTTCTTT | CAISESDRRSKAFF
NA | NA | TRBJ1-6 | TRBV6-4 | TGTGCCAGCAATACAAAGGGGGTTGGGGGTTCCCGGACCTATAATTCACCCCTCCACTTT | CASNTKGVGGSRTYNSPLHF
NA | NA | TRBJ1-2 | TRBV29-1 | TGCAGCGTAGCGGACCGCAACTATGGCTACACCTTC | CSVADRNYGYTF
NA | TRBD2 | TRBJ2-2 | TRBV7-8 | TGTGCCAGCAGCTATGAGACTAGCGGGGGGGCGAACACCGGGGAGCTGTTTTTT | CASSYETSGGANTGELFF